A single sample is the source of the 29 T cell receptor beta chains below, sequenced in a study of T cells in women clearing cervical HPV infection. Measured with immunoSEQ multiplex PCR; TCRdb has only the in-frame clones, and not every one. The sample yields more than 30,000 clones, of which the top ten take up roughly 7%. The sequenced material came from blood buffy coat. These receptors were collected from a woman aged 18-70 years with a cervical HPV16 infection that either progressed to CIN3+ or cleared (not recorded which).

A remark on this clone: The read gets to within 3 residues of the CDR3 end, and the germline J gene fills in the rest. The chain links TRBV4-1 to TRBJ2-1; 10 nucleotides match TRBD2. CDR1 and CDR2 (germline): MGHRA, YSYEKL. This CDR3 contains 17 residues. V dropped 4 bases and J dropped 7; count of bases not matched to a gene: 13. The CDR3 here is CASSRLGVAGGGNEQFF. The covered CDR3 bases are TGCGCCAGCAGCCGTTTGGGGGTAGCGGGAGGAGGAAATGAG.

Turning to this clone: The read ends 3 residues early relative to the CDR3; the germline J gene fills the gap. V and J are TRBV20-1 and TRBJ2-5, with 10 positions matching TRBD2. CDR1 DFQATT and CDR2 SNEGSKA come from the germline V gene (reference sequence). V dropped 5 bases and J dropped 5; count of bases not matched to a gene: 5. The CDR3 is 13 amino acids. The CDR3 loop reads CSAERGGRETQYF. CDR3 DNA, as far as it was read: TGCAGTGCTGAGCGGGGGGGCAGGGAGACC.

A remark on this clone: The read comes to an end 3 residues before the CDR3 does, leaving the germline J gene to fill in the end. The chain joins TRBV5-5 to TRBJ1-1, with 11 bases aligning to TRBD1. This CDR3 has 14 amino acids. Germline lookup yields CDR1 SGHKS and CDR2 YYEKEE (reference sequence). CDR3 DNA, as far as it was read: TGTGCCAGCAGCTCGCGGGACAGGGGGTTGGGA. Its protein is CASSSRDRGLG. The complete CDR3 reads CASSSRDRGLGAFF. Full variable domain (outside the CDR3, taken from reference TRBV5-5 and TRBJ1-1): DAGVTQSPTHLIKTRGQQVTLRCSPISGHKSVSWYQQVLGQGPQFIFQYYEKEERGRGNFPDRFSARQFPNYSSELNVNALLLGDSALYLCASSSRDRGLGAFFGQGTRLTVV.

On this clone itself: The read ends 3 residues shy of where the CDR3 ends; the end is completed using the germline J gene. This chain links TRBV18 with TRBJ1-3; TRBD1 is a possible D gene (6 bases). Germline loops: CDR1 KGHSH, CDR2 LQKENI. The CDR3 loop spans 16 amino acids. V lost 1 base, J lost 1 base, and 11 bases lay in between. Incomplete CDR3 DNA: TGTGCCAGCTCACCACGAGAAGGGGGTTCTGGAAACACC. It codes for CASSPREGGSGNT. The entire CDR3 sequence reads CASSPREGGSGNTIYF.

As for this clone: The CDR3 end is not reached by the read, which stops 3 residues before it; the germline J gene fills it in. The rearrangement uses TRBV29-1 and TRBJ1-5, with 10 bases aligning to TRBD1. V was clipped by 7 bases and J by 5 bases; unmatched bases: 5. This CDR3 is built from 13 residues. The germline gives CDR1 SQVTM, CDR2 ANQGSEA. The CDR3 bases that were read are TGCAGCGCACAAGGACAGGGGGATCAGCCC. Protein product: CSAQGQGDQP. The CDR3 reads in full as CSAQGQGDQPQHF. The variable domain in full, completed from reference TRBV29-1 and TRBJ1-5, reads SAVISQKPSRDICQRGTSLTIQCQVDSQVTMMFWYRQQPGQSLTLIATANQGSEATYESGFVIDKFPISRPNLTFSTLTVSNMSPEDSSIYLCSAQGQGDQPQHFGDGTRLSIL.

On this clone: The read finishes 3 residues shy of the CDR3 end, and the germline J gene is used to complete it. The chain is built from TRBV6-2 or TRBV6-3 and TRBJ2-5; TRBD1 matches at 10 bases. Germline V lookup: CDR1 MNHEY, CDR2 SVGEGT. This CDR3 contains 14 residues. Unmatched junction bases numbered 3, after V lost 5 bases and J lost 3 bases. The CDR3 bases that were read are TGTGCCAGCAGTGATGGGACAGGGGAAGAGACC. Amino acid sequence: CASSDGTGEET. The complete CDR3 protein is CASSDGTGEETQYF.

Concerning this clone: The sequenced fragment ends 3 residues before the CDR3 boundary, so the rest is inferred from the germline J gene. This sequence joins TRBV2 and TRBJ2-3; 10 bases agree with TRBD2. Germline V gene sequence: CDR1 SNHLY, CDR2 FYNNEI. The CDR3 totals 15 residues. The chain's CDR3 is CASRTLAGVVMPQYF. The part of the CDR3 DNA that was read is TGTGCCAGCAGGACTCTAGCGGGGGTCGTGATGCCG.

Comments on this clone: Sequencing ends 3 residues short of the CDR3 end; the germline J gene provides the rest. The chain joins TRBV30 to TRBJ2-3; 9 bases are a match to TRBD1. The CDR3 sequence is 14 residues long. CDR1 is GTSNPN and CDR2 is SVGIG in the germline V gene (reference sequence). CDR3 DNA, as far as it was read: TGTGCCTGGAGCACAGGGGGCGGAGGAGAGACG. Translation: CAWSTGGGGET. The whole CDR3 is CAWSTGGGGETQYF.

Concerning this clone: The read finishes 3 residues shy of the CDR3 end, and the germline J gene is used to complete it. The chain links TRBV5-1 to TRBJ2-7; 7 bases agree with TRBD1. Losses at the gene ends were 6 bases for V and 0 bases for J; bases not matched to a gene: 6. Per the germline V gene, CDR1 is SGHRS and CDR2 is YFSETQ. The CDR3 spans 14 residues. The DNA read from the CDR3 is TGCGCCAGCACCCGGGGACAGATCTCCTACGAG. Translated: CASTRGQISYE. The whole CDR3 sequence is CASTRGQISYEQYF. Supplemented by reference TRBV5-1 and TRBJ2-7, the full variable domain reads KAGVTQTPRYLIKTRGQQVTLSCSPISGHRSVSWYQQTPGQGLQFLFEYFSETQRNKGNFPGRFSGRQFSNSRSEMNVSTLELGDSALYLCASTRGQISYEQYFGPGTRLTVT.

Comments on this clone: The CDR3 extends 3 residues past the end of the read, so its final part is completed from the germline J gene. The genes are TRBV20-1 and TRBJ1-2; D is uncertain. V lost 6 bases and J lost 2, with 13 bases in between. Germline loops: CDR1 DFQATT, CDR2 SNEGSKA (reference sequence). CDR3 length: 13 residues. CDR3 region: CSARGLQNYGYTF. Partial CDR3 DNA: TGCAGTGCCCGAGGGCTCCAAAACTATGGC.

A remark on this clone: The CDR3 end falls 3 residues outside the read, so it is completed with the germline J gene. This sequence joins TRBV6-1 and TRBJ1-6, with D uncertain. This CDR3 spans 14 amino acids. The ends were cut back, 1 base at V and 8 bases at J, with 9 bases in the middle. CDR1 and CDR2 (germline): MNHNS, SASEGT. The part of the CDR3 DNA that was read is TGTGCCAGCAGTGAAGTAAGGGTTGATTCACCC. Encoded protein: CASSEVRVDSP. The whole CDR3 is CASSEVRVDSPLHF.

Comments on this clone: From the germline J gene comes the end of the CDR3, since the read stops 3 residues before it. The chain is built from TRBV10-3 and TRBJ2-5, with 7 nucleotides matching TRBD1. V trimming: 0 bases; J trimming: 3 bases; junction bases outside the gene matches: 1. CDR3 size: 14 residues. The germline V gene has CDR1 ENHRY and CDR2 SYGVKD. The DNA read from the CDR3 is TGTGCCATCAGTGAGTCCGGGACAGAAGAGACC. Its translation: CAISESGTEET. The full-length CDR3 reads as CAISESGTEETQYF.

With respect to this clone: The read halts 3 residues ahead of the CDR3 end, with the missing end drawn from the germline J gene. The chain uses TRBV7-9 and TRBJ2-1; TRBD2 agrees at 10 bases. CDR3 size: 15 residues. Germline trimming cut 2 bases from V and 4 bases from J; bases unmatched to any gene: 2. Germline V gene sequence: CDR1 SEHNR, CDR2 FQNEAQ (reference sequence). This CDR3 reads CASSLILAGYNEQFF. The CDR3 bases that were read are TGTGCCAGCAGCTTAATACTAGCGGGGTACAATGAG.

With regard to this clone: The CDR3 end is not reached by the read, which stops 3 residues before it; the germline J gene fills it in. The rearrangement links TRBV6-2 or TRBV6-3 to TRBJ1-2; the D gene is possibly TRBD1 (5 bases). CDR1 and CDR2 from the germline V gene are MNHEY and SVGEGT. The length of the CDR3 is 17 residues. CDR3 sequence: CASRPRRLAQQTDTYTF. The CDR3 DNA, read in part, is TGTGCCAGCAGGCCTCGACGACTAGCGCAGCAGACAGATACC.

As regards this clone: The sequence runs out 3 residues before the end of the CDR3; the remainder is reconstructed from the germline J gene. V gene TRBV7-3 combines with J gene TRBJ1-2, with unresolved D. Germline-derived CDR1 and CDR2 are SGHTA and FQGTGA. CDR3 length: 14 residues. The CDR3 sequence is CASSLSGSGNDYTF. The CDR3 DNA, read in part, is TGTGCCAGCAGCTTAAGCGGGAGCGGCAATGAC.

Partial CDR3 DNA: TGTGCCAGCAGTTGGGGCCCCCTCGGCGGC. Its protein is CASSWGPLGG. The CDR3 in its entirety is CASSWGPLGGYTF. The chain carries TRBV2 and TRBJ1-2; possible D gene TRBD1, 5 bases. Read data end 3 residues before the CDR3 end; the end is taken from the germline J gene. The CDR3 length is 13 residues. Per germline, CDR1 SNHLY and CDR2 FYNNEI.

A remark on this clone: The read ends 3 residues before the CDR3 terminus; that terminus is restored from the germline J gene. The chain links TRBV18 to TRBJ1-1, with 7 bases aligning to TRBD1. The CDR3 sequence is 14 residues long. Germline assignment: CDR1 KGHSH and CDR2 LQKENI. After removal of 1 base from V and 5 bases from J, the junction contained 4 bases not matched to a gene. CDR3 bases read: TGTGCCAGCTCACCACTCAGGGGGAAGACTGAA. Translating gives CASSPLRGKTE. The entire CDR3 sequence reads CASSPLRGKTEAFF.

Notes on this clone: The sequence runs out 3 residues before the end of the CDR3; the remainder is reconstructed from the germline J gene. The chain carries TRBV7-8 and TRBJ1-1; D call uncertain. In germline, CDR1 is SGHVS, CDR2 FQNEAQ. V was clipped by 4 bases and J by 0 bases, with 21 bases between them. This CDR3 is 18 amino acids long. CDR3 loop: CASSSEQTDPYMNTEAFF. The CDR3 bases that were read are TGTGCCAGCAGCTCCGAACAAACAGATCCCTACATGAACACTGAA.

As for this clone: The sequence runs out 3 residues before the end of the CDR3; the remainder is reconstructed from the germline J gene. The chain carries TRBV10-3 and TRBJ2-2, with TRBD1 matching 9 bases. Trimming cost V 10 bases and J 5 bases; bases outside gene matches: 2. This CDR3 spans 12 amino acids. CDR1 and CDR2 from the germline V gene are ENHRY and SYGVKD. CDR3 bases read: TGTGCCACAGGGACAGGGACCGGGGAG. This gives the protein CATGTGTGE. The full CDR3 reads CATGTGTGELFF.

A note on this clone: The read terminates 3 residues before the CDR3 end, so the remaining end is supplied by the germline J gene. The chain joins TRBV5-4 to TRBJ2-3; D is unclear. The V end lost 4 bases, the J end lost 4 bases, and 13 bases lay between the germline ends. The germline CDR1 and CDR2 sequences are SGHNT and YYREEE (reference sequence). CDR3 length equals 14 residues. The chain's CDR3 is CASSDTKVADTQYF. The DNA read from the CDR3 is TGTGCCAGCAGCGATACGAAGGTGGCAGATACG.

Partial CDR3 DNA: TGTGCCAGCAGCTTAGTCCCATCTAGCGGGAGTTATACG. It codes for CASSLVPSSGSYT. The CDR3 in its entirety is CASSLVPSSGSYTQYF. The J gene is TRBJ2-3, the V gene TRBV7-6; 10 nucleotides match TRBD2. The read ends 3 residues before the CDR3 terminus; that terminus is restored from the germline J gene. This CDR3 contains 16 residues. CDR1 is SGHVS and CDR2 is FNYEAQ in the germline V gene. J gave up 7 bases and V 1 base, and 8 bases lay outside the gene matches.

As regards this clone: The read falls 3 residues short of the CDR3 end, and the missing part is taken from the germline J gene. The chain recombines TRBV19 with TRBJ1-4, with 9 bases aligning to TRBD1. There are 14 residues in the CDR3. Germline CDR1 LNHDA, CDR2 SQIVND (reference sequence). CDR3 bases read: TGTGCCAGTAGGCAACAGGGGGCCGGTTCACCA. It encodes CASRQQGAGSP. The whole CDR3 sequence is CASRQQGAGSPLFF.

Comments on this clone: The sequence runs out 3 residues before the end of the CDR3; the remainder is reconstructed from the germline J gene. The chain joins TRBV18 to TRBJ2-7; tentatively, D is TRBD1 (5 bases). Germline V gene sequence: CDR1 KGHSH, CDR2 LQKENI. There are 12 residues in the CDR3. V shed 3 bases and J shed 6 bases, with 9 bases lying between them. The sequenced part of the CDR3 DNA is TGTGCCAGCTCACCTTTGCAGGGCGAG. It translates to CASSPLQGE. The entire CDR3 sequence reads CASSPLQGEQYF.

In regard to this clone: Read coverage stops 3 residues before the CDR3 terminus; the germline J gene supplies the remainder. This chain joins TRBV12-3 or TRBV12-4 and TRBJ1-1; possibly TRBD1 for D (5 bases). The length of the CDR3 is 14 residues. The V end was cut by 8 bases, the J end by 2 bases, with 15 bases between. The sequenced CDR3 bases are TGTGCCAGCCGGCAGTCAGGGAGAAACACTGAA. The encoded protein is CASRQSGRNTE. The complete CDR3 sequence is CASRQSGRNTEAFF.

Details on this clone: The missing CDR3 end, 3 residues past where the read stops, is filled in from the germline J gene. The J gene is TRBJ2-7, the V gene TRBV7-9, with 8 nucleotides matching TRBD2. CDR1 is SEHNR, CDR2 FQNEAQ, per germline (reference sequence). Germline trimming cut 3 bases from V and 5 bases from J; bases unmatched to any gene: 6. The CDR3 has 14 residues. CDR3 DNA (partial): TGTGCCAGCAGCTTCGGGACTAGTGGCGACGAG. The encoded protein is CASSFGTSGDE. The full CDR3 protein is CASSFGTSGDEQYF.

A word on this clone: The read ends 3 residues shy of where the CDR3 ends; the end is completed using the germline J gene. This sequence joins TRBV5-8 and TRBJ2-3; 7 positions match TRBD1. With 6 bases clipped from V and 1 base from J, the junction kept 2 bases outside the gene matches. The CDR3 spans 13 residues. Germline V CDR1 and CDR2: SGHTS, YDEGEE. CDR3 DNA (partial): TGTGCCAGCAATGGACAGGGCACAGATACG. This gives the protein CASNGQGTDT. The whole CDR3 reads CASNGQGTDTQYF.

Concerning this clone itself: Germline is not matched at one junction end, which may reflect a read error. The read comes to an end 3 residues before the CDR3 does, leaving the germline J gene to fill in the end. Other nucleotide sequences in the sample specify the same CDR3. J is TRBJ1-3 and V is TRBV29-1; TRBD1 agrees at 9 bases. The CDR3 loop spans 14 amino acids. The V gene's germline CDR1 is SQVTM and CDR2 ANQGSEA. The CDR3 reads CSVNTGGSGNTIYF. The CDR3 bases that were read are TGCAGCGTTAATACAGGGGGCTCTGGAAACACA.

Notes on this clone: The sequence runs out 3 residues before the end of the CDR3; the remainder is reconstructed from the germline J gene. This sequence joins TRBV7-9 and TRBJ2-7; TRBD1 matches at 7 bases. The CDR3 sequence is 14 residues long. V was clipped by 5 bases and J by 4 bases; unmatched bases: 8. Germline CDR1 is SEHNR and CDR2 is FQNEAQ (reference sequence). CDR3: CASSKRDSEYEQYF. The sequenced CDR3 bases are TGTGCCAGCAGCAAGAGGGACAGTGAGTACGAG.

Turning to this clone: The read ends 3 residues shy of where the CDR3 ends; the end is completed using the germline J gene. The J gene is TRBJ1-2, the V gene TRBV30; a possible D gene is TRBD1 (5 bases). CDR1 and CDR2 (germline): GTSNPN, SVGIG (reference sequence). This CDR3 is built from 17 residues. The CDR3 protein is CAWSGLFGAAITDTYTF. CDR3 bases read: TGTGCCTGGAGTGGACTCTTTGGGGCGGCTATCACAGATACC. The full variable domain, its missing parts supplied by reference TRBV30 and TRBJ1-2, is SQTIHQWPATLVQPVGSPLSLECTVEGTSNPNLYWYRQAAGRGLQLLFYSVGIGQISSEVPQNLSASRPQDRQFILSSKKLLLSDSGFYLCAWSGLFGAAITDTYTFGSGTRLTVV.